The rows below give T cell receptor beta chains drawn from one sample of a study of cytomegalovirus exposure and HLA in healthy donors. Generated by immunoSEQ multiplex PCR, the TCRdb table keeps only in-frame clones and is missing some. This table holds around 130,000 clones, roughly 75% found once. Sequenced: PBMCs. Receptor source: a man under 40 in good health and CMV-seronegative. Both conserved end residues are part of each CDR3. Each record gives: J gene, clone size, D gene, V gene, CDR3 protein, CDR3 DNA. The D gene is left open where the match is weak. Size tells how often a clone was seen (once, few, many) or the class of an expanded clone, and some rows leave it out.

>TRBJ2-1|.|TRBD2|TRBV7-9
CASSLAGGFYNEQFF
TGTGCCAGCAGCTTAGCGGGGGGGTTCTACAATGAGCAGTTCTTC
>TRBJ1-4|few|.|TRBV10-3
CATMDALGGEKLFF
TGTGCCACCATGGATGCTCTAGGTGGTGAAAAACTGTTTTTT
>TRBJ2-1|.|.|TRBV7-7
CASSLGAANEQFF
TGTGCTAGCAGCCTCGGTGCTGCGAATGAGCAGTTCTTC
>TRBJ2-2|few|TRBD2|TRBV7-6
CASSDRDYDTGELFF
TGTGCCAGCAGCGACCGGGACTACGACACCGGGGAGCTGTTTTTT
>TRBJ2-1|.|TRBD1|TRBV5-1
CASSLGTGVWEQFF
TGCGCCAGCAGCTTGGGAACAGGGGTGTGGGAGCAGTTCTTC
>TRBJ1-1|.|.|TRBV27
CASSSTDPTGRNTEAFF
TGTGCCAGCAGTTCAACTGATCCCACAGGCCGGAACACTGAAGCTTTCTTT
>TRBJ1-2|.|TRBD1|TRBV29-1
CSVLADRVRGYTF
TGCAGCGTCCTAGCGGACAGGGTCCGGGGCTACACCTTC
>TRBJ2-7|.|.|TRBV5-1
CASSGPTSYEQYF
TGCGCCAGCAGTGGGCCCACCTCCTACGAGCAGTACTTC
>TRBJ2-5|.|TRBD1|TRBV5-6
CASSLDGQGGETQYF
TGTGCCAGCAGCTTGGATGGACAGGGGGGAGAGACCCAGTACTTC
>TRBJ2-2|.|TRBD2|TRBV2
CATQGTSGGTGELFF
TGTGCCACCCAGGGGACTAGCGGCGGCACCGGGGAGCTGTTTTTT
>TRBJ2-4|few|TRBD2|TRBV4-1
CASSQELGGRVNIQYF
TGCGCCAGCAGCCAAGAATTGGGCGGGAGGGTAAACATTCAGTACTTC
>TRBJ1-4|.|TRBD1|TRBV28
CASSWDRLGEKLFF
TGTGCCAGCAGTTGGGACAGGCTAGGGGAAAAACTGTTTTTT
>TRBJ2-7|.|.|TRBV6-6
CASSYGRRSYEQYF
TGTGCCAGCAGTTATGGTCGGCGGAGCTACGAGCAGTACTTC
>TRBJ2-7|.|TRBD1|TRBV10-3
CAISESTGKDEQYF
TGTGCCATCAGTGAGTCGACAGGGAAGGACGAGCAGTACTTC
>TRBJ2-7|.|.|TRBV30
CAWSVPSAYEQYF
TGTGCCTGGAGTGTTCCCTCAGCCTACGAGCAGTACTTC
>TRBJ2-1|.|.|TRBV6-5
CASSLGFNNEQFF
TGTGCCAGCAGTTTGGGCTTCAACAATGAGCAGTTCTTC
>TRBJ1-6|.|TRBD1|TRBV30
CAWSLGQGESSTLHF
TGTGCCTGGAGTTTAGGACAGGGCGAATCATCCACCCTCCACTTT